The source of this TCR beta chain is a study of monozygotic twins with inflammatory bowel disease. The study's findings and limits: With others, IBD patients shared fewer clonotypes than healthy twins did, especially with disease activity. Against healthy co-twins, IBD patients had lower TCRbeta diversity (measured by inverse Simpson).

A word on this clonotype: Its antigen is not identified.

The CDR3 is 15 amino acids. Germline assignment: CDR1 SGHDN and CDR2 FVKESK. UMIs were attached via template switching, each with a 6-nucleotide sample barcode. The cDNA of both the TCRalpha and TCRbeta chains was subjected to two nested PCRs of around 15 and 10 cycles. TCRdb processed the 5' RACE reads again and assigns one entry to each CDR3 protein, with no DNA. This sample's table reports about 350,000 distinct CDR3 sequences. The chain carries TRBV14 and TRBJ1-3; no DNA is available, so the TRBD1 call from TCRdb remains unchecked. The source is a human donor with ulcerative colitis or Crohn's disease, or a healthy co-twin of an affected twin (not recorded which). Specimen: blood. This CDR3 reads CASSQDGTPGNTIYF.